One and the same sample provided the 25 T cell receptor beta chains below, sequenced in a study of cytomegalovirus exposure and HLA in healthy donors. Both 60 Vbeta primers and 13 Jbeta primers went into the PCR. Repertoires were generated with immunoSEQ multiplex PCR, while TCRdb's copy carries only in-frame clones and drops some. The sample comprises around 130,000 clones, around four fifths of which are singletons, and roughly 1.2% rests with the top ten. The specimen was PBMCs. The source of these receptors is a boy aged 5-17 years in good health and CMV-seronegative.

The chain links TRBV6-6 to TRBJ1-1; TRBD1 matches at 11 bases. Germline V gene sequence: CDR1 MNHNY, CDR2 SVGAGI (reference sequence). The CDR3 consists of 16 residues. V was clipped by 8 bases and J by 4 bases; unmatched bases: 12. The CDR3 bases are TGTGCCAGCCGAATGGACAGGGGGCTAGTCTCCACTGAAGCTTTCTTT. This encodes CASRMDRGLVSTEAFF.

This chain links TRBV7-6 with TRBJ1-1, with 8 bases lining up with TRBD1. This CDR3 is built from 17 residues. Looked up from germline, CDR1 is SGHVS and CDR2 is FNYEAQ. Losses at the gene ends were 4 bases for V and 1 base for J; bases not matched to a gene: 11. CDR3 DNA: TGTGCCAGCAGCTCCCCTTTGGCAGGGGGCGCGAACACTGAAGCTTTCTTT. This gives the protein CASSSPLAGGANTEAFF. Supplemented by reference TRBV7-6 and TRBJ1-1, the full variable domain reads GAGVSQSPRYKVTKRGQDVALRCDPISGHVSLYWYRQALGQGPEFLTYFNYEAQQDKSGLPNDRFSAERPEGSISTLTIQRTEQRDSAMYRCASSSPLAGGANTEAFFGQGTRLTVV.

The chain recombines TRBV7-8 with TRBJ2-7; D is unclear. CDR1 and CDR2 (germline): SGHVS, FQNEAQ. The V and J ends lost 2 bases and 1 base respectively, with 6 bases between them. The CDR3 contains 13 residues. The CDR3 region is CASSLLLSYEQYF. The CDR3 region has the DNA TGTGCCAGCAGCTTACTACTTTCCTACGAGCAGTACTTC.

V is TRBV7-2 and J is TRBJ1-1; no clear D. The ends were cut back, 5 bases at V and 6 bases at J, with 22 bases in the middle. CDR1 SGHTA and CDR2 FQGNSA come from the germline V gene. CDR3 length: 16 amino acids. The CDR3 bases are TGTGCCAGCAGCGCCGTGGGAGGTATACTGGGTCCTGAAGCTTTCTTT. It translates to CASSAVGGILGPEAFF.

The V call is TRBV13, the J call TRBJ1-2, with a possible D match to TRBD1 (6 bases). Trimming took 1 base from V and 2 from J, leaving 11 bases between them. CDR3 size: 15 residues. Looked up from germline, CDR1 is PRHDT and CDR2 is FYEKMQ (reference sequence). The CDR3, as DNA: TGTGCCAGCAGCTTAGACCTGACAGGCAACTATGGCTACACCTTC. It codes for CASSLDLTGNYGYTF.

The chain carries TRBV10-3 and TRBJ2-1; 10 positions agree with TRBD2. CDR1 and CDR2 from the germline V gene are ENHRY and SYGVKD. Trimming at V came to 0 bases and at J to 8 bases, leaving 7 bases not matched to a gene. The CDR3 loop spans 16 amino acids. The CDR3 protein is CAISESIPSGSHEQFF. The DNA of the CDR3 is TGTGCCATCAGTGAGTCCATCCCTAGCGGGAGCCATGAGCAGTTCTTC.

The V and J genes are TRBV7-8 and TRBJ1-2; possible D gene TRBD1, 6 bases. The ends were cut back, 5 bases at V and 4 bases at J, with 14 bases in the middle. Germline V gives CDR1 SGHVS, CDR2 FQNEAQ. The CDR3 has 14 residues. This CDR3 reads CASSVMDSLYGYTF. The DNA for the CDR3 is TGTGCCAGCAGCGTAATGGACAGTCTCTATGGCTACACCTTC.

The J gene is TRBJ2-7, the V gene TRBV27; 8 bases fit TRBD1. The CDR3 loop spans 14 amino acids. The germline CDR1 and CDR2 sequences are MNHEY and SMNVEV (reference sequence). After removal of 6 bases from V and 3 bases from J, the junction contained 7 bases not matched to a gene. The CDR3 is CASRLSGTGYEQYF. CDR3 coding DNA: TGTGCCAGCAGACTCTCCGGGACAGGCTACGAGCAGTACTTC.

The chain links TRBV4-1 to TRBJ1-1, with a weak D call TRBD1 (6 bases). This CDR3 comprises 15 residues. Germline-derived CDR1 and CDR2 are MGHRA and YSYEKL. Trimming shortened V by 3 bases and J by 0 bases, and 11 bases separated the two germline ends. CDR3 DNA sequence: TGCGCCAGCAGCCACTTACAGGGACTGAACACTGAAGCTTTCTTT. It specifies CASSHLQGLNTEAFF.

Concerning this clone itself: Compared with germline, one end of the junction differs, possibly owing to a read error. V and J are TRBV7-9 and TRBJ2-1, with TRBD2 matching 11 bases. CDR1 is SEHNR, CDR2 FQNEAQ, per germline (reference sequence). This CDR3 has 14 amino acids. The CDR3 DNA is TGTTCCAGCAGCTTGGGAGGGACTAGCGGTGAGCAGTTCTTC. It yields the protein CSSSLGGTSGEQFF.

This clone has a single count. CDR3 coding DNA: TGCGCCAGCAGCCCCGGGGAGCTAGAGACCCAGTACTTC. Translation: CASSPGELETQYF. The V call is TRBV5-1, the J call TRBJ2-5; a weak D match, TRBD2 (5 bases). This CDR3 is 13 amino acids long. From germline, CDR1 is SGHRS and CDR2 YFSETQ. V gave up 4 bases and J gave up 4 bases, with 11 bases separating them. The full variable domain, rest sourced from reference TRBV5-1 and TRBJ2-5, is KAGVTQTPRYLIKTRGQQVTLSCSPISGHRSVSWYQQTPGQGLQFLFEYFSETQRNKGNFPGRFSGRQFSNSRSEMNVSTLELGDSALYLCASSPGELETQYFGPGTRLLVL.

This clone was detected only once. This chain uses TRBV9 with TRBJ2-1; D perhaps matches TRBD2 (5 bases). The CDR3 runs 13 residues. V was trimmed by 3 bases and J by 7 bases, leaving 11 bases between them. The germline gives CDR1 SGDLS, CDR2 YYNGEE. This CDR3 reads CASSAELDNEQFF. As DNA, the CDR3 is TGTGCCAGCAGCGCGGAACTAGATAATGAGCAGTTCTTC.

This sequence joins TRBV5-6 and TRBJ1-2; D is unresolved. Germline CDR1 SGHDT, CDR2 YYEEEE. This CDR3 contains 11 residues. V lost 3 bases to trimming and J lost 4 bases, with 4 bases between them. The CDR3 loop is CASSSFYGYTF. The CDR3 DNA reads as TGTGCCAGCAGCTCGTTCTATGGCTACACCTTC.

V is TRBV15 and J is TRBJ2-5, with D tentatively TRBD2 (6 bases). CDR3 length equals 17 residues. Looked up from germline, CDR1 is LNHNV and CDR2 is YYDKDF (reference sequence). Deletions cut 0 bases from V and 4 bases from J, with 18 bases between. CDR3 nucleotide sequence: TGTGCCACCAGCAGAGATAAATCTGTACTAGCTGGAGAGACCCAGTACTTC. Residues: CATSRDKSVLAGETQYF.

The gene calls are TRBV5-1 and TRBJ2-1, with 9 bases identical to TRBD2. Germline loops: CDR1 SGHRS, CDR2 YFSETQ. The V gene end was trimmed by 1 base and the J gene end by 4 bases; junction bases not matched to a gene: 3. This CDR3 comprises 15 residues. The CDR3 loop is CASSLSSGNYNEQFF. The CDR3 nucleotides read TGCGCCAGCAGCTTGTCTAGCGGGAATTACAATGAGCAGTTCTTC.

DNA for the CDR3: TGTGCCAGCAGCGAGACCGGAGGGACAGACAATGAAAAACTGTTTTTT. It codes for CASSETGGTDNEKLFF. V and J are TRBV27 and TRBJ1-4; 7 nucleotides match TRBD1. The CDR3 spans 16 residues. J lost 5 bases, V lost 6 bases, and 12 bases had no gene match. Germline-derived CDR1 and CDR2 are MNHEY and SMNVEV (reference sequence).

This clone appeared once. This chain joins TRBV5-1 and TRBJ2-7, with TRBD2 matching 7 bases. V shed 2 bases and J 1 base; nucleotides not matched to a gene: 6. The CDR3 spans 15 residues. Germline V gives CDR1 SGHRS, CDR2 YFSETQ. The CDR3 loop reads CASSFSAGASYEQYF. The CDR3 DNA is TGCGCCAGCAGCTTCTCCGCGGGAGCTTCCTACGAGCAGTACTTC.

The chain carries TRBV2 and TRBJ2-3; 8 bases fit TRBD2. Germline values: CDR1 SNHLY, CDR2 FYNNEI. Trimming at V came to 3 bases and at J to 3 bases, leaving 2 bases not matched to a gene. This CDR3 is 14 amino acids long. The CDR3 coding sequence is TGTGCCAGCAGTGATACTAGCGGAACAGATACGCAGTATTTT. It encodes CASSDTSGTDTQYF. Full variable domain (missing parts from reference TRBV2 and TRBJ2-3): EPEVTQTPSHQVTQMGQEVILRCVPISNHLYFYWYRQILGQKVEFLVSFYNNEISEKSEIFDDQFSVERPDGSNFTLKIRSTKLEDSAMYFCASSDTSGTDTQYFGPGTRLTVL.

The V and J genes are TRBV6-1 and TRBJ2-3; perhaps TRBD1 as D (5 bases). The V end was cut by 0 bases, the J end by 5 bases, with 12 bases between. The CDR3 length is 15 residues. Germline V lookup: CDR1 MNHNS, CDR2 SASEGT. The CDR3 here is CASSEAYQQGDTQYF. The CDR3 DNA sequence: TGTGCCAGCAGTGAAGCGTATCAGCAGGGAGATACGCAGTATTTT.

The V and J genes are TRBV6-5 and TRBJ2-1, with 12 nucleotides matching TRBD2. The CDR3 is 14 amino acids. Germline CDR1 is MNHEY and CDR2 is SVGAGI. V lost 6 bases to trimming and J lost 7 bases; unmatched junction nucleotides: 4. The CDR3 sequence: CASRRLAGANEQFF. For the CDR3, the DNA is TGTGCCAGCAGGAGACTAGCGGGAGCTAATGAGCAGTTCTTC.

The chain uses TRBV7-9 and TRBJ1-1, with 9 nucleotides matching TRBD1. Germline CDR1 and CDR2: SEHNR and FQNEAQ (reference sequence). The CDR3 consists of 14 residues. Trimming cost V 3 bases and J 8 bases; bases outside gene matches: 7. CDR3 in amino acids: CASSFSRDREEAFF. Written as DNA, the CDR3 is TGTGCCAGCAGCTTCTCCCGGGACAGGGAGGAAGCTTTCTTT.

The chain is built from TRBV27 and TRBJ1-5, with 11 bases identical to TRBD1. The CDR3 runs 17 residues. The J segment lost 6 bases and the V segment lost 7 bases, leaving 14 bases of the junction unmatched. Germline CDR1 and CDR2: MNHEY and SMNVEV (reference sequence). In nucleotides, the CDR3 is TGTGCCAGCACCACCTGGACAGGGGGCAAAATCAGTCAGCCCCAGCATTTT. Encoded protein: CASTTWTGGKISQPQHF.

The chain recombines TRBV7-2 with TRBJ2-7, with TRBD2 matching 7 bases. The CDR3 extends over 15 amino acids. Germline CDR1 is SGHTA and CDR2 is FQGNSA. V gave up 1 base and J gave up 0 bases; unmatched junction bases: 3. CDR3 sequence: CASSLEAGNSYEQYF. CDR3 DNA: TGTGCCAGCAGCTTAGAAGCGGGGAACTCCTACGAGCAGTACTTC. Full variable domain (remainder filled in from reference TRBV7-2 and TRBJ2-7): GAGVSQSPSNKVTEKGKDVELRCDPISGHTALYWYRQSLGQGLEFLIYFQGNSAPDKSGLPSDRFSAERTGGSVSTLTIQRTQQEDSAVYLCASSLEAGNSYEQYFGPGTRLTVT.

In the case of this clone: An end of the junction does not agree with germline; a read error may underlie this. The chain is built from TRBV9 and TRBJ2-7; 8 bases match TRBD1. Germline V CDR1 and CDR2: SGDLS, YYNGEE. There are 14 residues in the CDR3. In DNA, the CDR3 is TGTGCCAACAGCGTAGGGGGACAGGCCTACGAGCAGTACTTC. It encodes CANSVGGQAYEQYF.

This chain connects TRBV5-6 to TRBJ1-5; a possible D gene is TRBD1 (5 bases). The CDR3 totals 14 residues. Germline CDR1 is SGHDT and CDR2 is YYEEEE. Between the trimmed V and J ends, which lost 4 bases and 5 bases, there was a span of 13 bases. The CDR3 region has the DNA TGTGCCAGCAGCGCGGGACCATCATATCAGCCCCAGCATTTT. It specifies CASSAGPSYQPQHF.